Below are 2 T cell receptor beta chains sequenced from a single sample in a study of cytotoxic CD8 clonotypes in ibrutinib-treated CLL. The table came from immunoSEQ multiplex PCR; TCRdb's copy has only in-frame clones and leaves some out. The sample yields roughly 180,000 clones, around three quarters seen once. The source material was PBMCs, sampled after 24 months of ibrutinib treatment. These receptors all stem from a human donor with chronic lymphocytic leukemia.

The chain combines TRBV9 with TRBJ2-3; 12 nucleotides agree with TRBD2. The germline gives CDR1 SGDLS, CDR2 YYNGEE. The V gene end was trimmed by 2 bases and the J gene end by 5 bases; junction bases not matched to a gene: 6. The CDR3 has 16 amino acids. CDR3 nucleotides: TGTGCCAGCAGCGTCCGACTAGCGGGAGCTGGAGATACGCAGTATTTT. Translated: CASSVRLAGAGDTQYF.

This clone was observed once. J is TRBJ1-2 and V is TRBV6-5; 9 bases match TRBD1. The CDR3 extends over 16 amino acids. Germline-derived CDR1 and CDR2 are MNHEY and SVGAGI. V lost 0 bases and J lost 2; bases outside the gene matches: 4. CDR3 protein: CASSYSGQGTNYGYTF. In nucleotides, the CDR3 is TGTGCCAGCAGTTACTCCGGACAGGGGACAAACTATGGCTACACCTTC.